Each of the 14 T cell receptor beta chains below was sequenced from the same sample in a study of shared clonotypes between healthy human individuals. Profiled with immunoSEQ multiplex PCR; TCRdb holds only in-frame clones, not every one. Of over 150,000 clones in the sample, over 50% were seen once. Sequenced: memory CD4+ T cells sorted from blood. Subset specified: CD45RA-negative fraction. These receptors all come from a man aged 30 to 39 in good health.

This clone was seen ten or more times. The chain links TRBV11-2 to TRBJ1-1; no firm D call. CDR3 length: 14 amino acids. V was trimmed by 5 bases and J by 1 base, leaving 11 bases between them. Germline-derived CDR1 and CDR2 are SGHAT and FQNNGV. CDR3 loop: CASSRGRANTEAFF. Written as DNA, the CDR3 is TGTGCCAGCAGCCGAGGACGGGCGAACACTGAAGCTTTCTTT.

Turning to this clone: Compared with germline, one end of the junction differs, possibly owing to a read error. The rearrangement joins TRBV11-2 to TRBJ1-2; D unresolved. The CDR3 is 13 amino acids. Per germline, CDR1 SGHAT and CDR2 FQNNGV. The CDR3 sequence is CASSPEPVYGHTF. For the CDR3, the DNA is TGTGCCAGCAGCCCCGAACCTGTCTATGGCCACACCTTC.

The gene calls are TRBV28 and TRBJ2-7; tentatively, D is TRBD2 (6 bases). CDR3 length equals 15 residues. V was pared by 2 bases and J by 2 bases, with 13 bases between. Per germline, CDR1 MDHEN and CDR2 SYDVKM. CDR3 sequence: CASSLIASETYEQYF. Here the CDR3 DNA reads TGTGCCAGCAGTTTAATTGCTAGCGAAACCTACGAGCAGTACTTC.

This chain's CDR3 is CASSSRLSTNTQYF. Written as DNA, the CDR3 is TGTGCCAGCAGTTCCCGACTAAGCACCAATACGCAGTATTTT. The rearrangement joins TRBV27 to TRBJ2-3, with a possible D match to TRBD2 (5 bases). Between the trimmed V and J ends, which lost 4 bases and 7 bases, there was a span of 15 bases. This CDR3 has 14 amino acids. Germline loops: CDR1 MNHEY, CDR2 SMNVEV (reference sequence).

The chain recombines TRBV10-1 with TRBJ2-7; perhaps D is TRBD1 or TRBD2 (6 bases each). The CDR3 extends over 14 amino acids. The V and J ends lost 2 bases and 7 bases respectively, with 15 bases between them. Germline CDR1 and CDR2: WNHNN and SYGVQD (reference sequence). The CDR3 region is CASSEGGYQGEQYF. CDR3 DNA sequence: TGCGCCAGCAGTGAGGGAGGGTACCAGGGGGAGCAGTACTTC.

The chain links TRBV4-1 to TRBJ2-7; 7 bases match TRBD2. Per the germline V gene, CDR1 is MGHRA and CDR2 is YSYEKL. The junction had 9 bases not matched to a gene; V was cut back by 3 bases and J by 4 bases. The CDR3 is 15 residues long. The CDR3 here is CASSHLARGDYEQYF. Here the CDR3 DNA reads TGCGCCAGCAGCCACTTAGCTCGGGGGGATTACGAGCAGTACTTC.

This clone was counted between two and nine times. V gene TRBV6-1 combines with J gene TRBJ2-1; tentatively, D is TRBD1 (6 bases). V gave up 7 bases and J gave up 4 bases, with 14 bases separating them. The CDR3 is 14 amino acids. The germline CDR1 and CDR2 sequences are MNHNS and SASEGT. The CDR3 nucleotides read TGTGCCAGCACTGAGGACAGAATATACAATGAGCAGTTCTTC. This encodes CASTEDRIYNEQFF.

The chain employs TRBV9 and TRBJ2-7; TRBD2 aligns across 8 bases. CDR1 is SGDLS, CDR2 YYNGEE, per germline. Germline trimming cut 0 bases from V and 3 bases from J; bases unmatched to any gene: 8. The CDR3 length is 16 residues. In nucleotides, the CDR3 is TGTGCCAGCAGCGTAGGTTTTCGGGAGGGAGTCTACGAGCAGTACTTC. Its protein is CASSVGFREGVYEQYF. Filled out from reference TRBV9 and TRBJ2-7, the complete variable domain reads DSGVTQTPKHLITATGQRVTLRCSPRSGDLSVYWYQQSLDQGLQFLIQYYNGEERAKGNILERFSAQQFPDLHSELNLSSLELGDSALYFCASSVGFREGVYEQYFGPGTRLTVT.

This chain connects TRBV14 to TRBJ2-7; TRBD1 is a possible D gene (5 bases). Germline V CDR1 and CDR2: SGHDN, FVKESK. Between the trimmed V and J ends, which lost 4 bases and 5 bases, there was a span of 12 bases. The CDR3 runs to 13 residues. The CDR3 protein is CASSRTSGDEQYF. The CDR3 region has the DNA TGTGCCAGCAGCCGGACATCTGGGGACGAGCAGTACTTC.

Written as DNA, the CDR3 is TGTGCCAGCAGCTTAGAGGCCGAGCAGTTCTTC. It is translated as CASSLEAEQFF. The V gene is TRBV7-9, the J gene TRBJ2-1; no clear D gene. The V and J ends lost 1 base and 10 bases respectively, with 5 bases between them. This CDR3 contains 11 residues. Germline V gives CDR1 SEHNR, CDR2 FQNEAQ (reference sequence).

The chain couples TRBV6-4 to TRBJ2-2, with unresolved D. CDR1 and CDR2 from the germline V gene are MRHNA and SNTAGT. Deletions cut 3 bases from V and 4 bases from J, with 3 bases between. The CDR3 is 12 residues long. CDR3 bases: TGTGCCAGCAGTGAGGGCACCGGGGAGCTGTTTTTT. Translation gives CASSEGTGELFF.

V usage is TRBV9 and J usage is TRBJ1-1; 10 bases map to TRBD1. This CDR3 has 17 residues. Trimming removed 2 bases from V and 4 bases from J; junction bases left unmatched: 11. Germline CDR1 is SGDLS and CDR2 is YYNGEE. CDR3 in DNA: TGTGCCAGCAGCGTCCAAGACAGGGGGCCTTCCGCCACTGAAGCTTTCTTT. It encodes CASSVQDRGPSATEAFF.

J is TRBJ1-1 and V is TRBV4-2; TRBD1 matches at 12 bases. Germline values: CDR1 LGHNA, CDR2 YNFKEQ. The ends lost 0 bases at V and 11 bases at J; junction bases unmatched: 7. The CDR3 runs 15 residues. CDR3 in amino acids: CASSQEGQGASRAFF. The CDR3 DNA reads TGTGCCAGCAGCCAAGAGGGACAGGGGGCATCAAGGGCTTTCTTT.

The chain uses TRBV4-3 and TRBJ2-3; 7 bases line up with TRBD1. Germline trimming cut 4 bases from V and 3 bases from J; bases unmatched to any gene: 10. This CDR3 has 16 amino acids. The germline CDR1 and CDR2 sequences are LGHNA and YSLEER. In nucleotides, the CDR3 is TGCGCCAGCAGCCGGGGCCGGGACAGATCGACAGATACGCAGTATTTT. Encoded protein: CASSRGRDRSTDTQYF.